This is a list of T cell receptor beta chains from one sample in a study of CXCR3-negative and CXCR3-positive naive CD8 T cells. Each CDR3 protein gets one entry in TCRdb, which reprocessed the 5' RACE reads and gives no DNA. Seen in this sample are 100,000 to 150,000 distinct CDR3 sequences; the ten most common clones hold around 0.5%. Input material: naive CXCR3- CD8+ T cells from blood. The receptor set was obtained from a human donor in good health. Some clones in this sample may be carry-over from other donors' samples. Both conserved end residues are part of each CDR3.

j_call	v_call	cdr3_aa
TRBJ1-1	TRBV3-1	CASSPLGEGHTEAFF
TRBJ1-1	TRBV6-5	CASSYSNAVTEAFF
TRBJ1-2	TRBV12-3/TRBV12-4	CASSDGQLYGYTF
TRBJ2-7	TRBV7-2	CATDGGQGPYEQYF
TRBJ2-1	TRBV19	CASSIGGVSYNEQFF
TRBJ2-5	TRBV18	CASSAAWETQYF
TRBJ2-7	TRBV20-1	CSASFPSGRGEQYF
TRBJ2-7	TRBV29-1	CSVVSDYEQYF
TRBJ2-1	TRBV14	CASSPLQGASYNEQFF
TRBJ2-1	TRBV9	CASSVGTSGTVNEQFF
TRBJ2-5	TRBV20-1	CSAHYTGTSGMEETQYF
TRBJ2-1	TRBV7-9	CASSFEAEPSYNEQFF
TRBJ2-5	TRBV29-1	CSVEGTPEDQETQYF
TRBJ2-3	TRBV20-1	CSARDYIDTRYF
TRBJ2-2	TRBV5-5	CASSFGPTGELFF
TRBJ1-1	TRBV12-5	CASGFGPDTEAFF
TRBJ2-7	TRBV27	CASSLDRVYEQYF
TRBJ2-1	TRBV7-9	CASSSRTSAYNEQFF
TRBJ2-1	TRBV7-9	CASSPSPDGNNEQFF
TRBJ1-3	TRBV5-1	CASSLGTDDTIYF
TRBJ1-2	TRBV7-9	CASSDSVGQGTYGYTF
TRBJ2-7	TRBV7-8	CASNSWTGGIEQHF
TRBJ1-1	TRBV28	CASSFTDREVDEAFF
TRBJ2-2	TRBV19	CASLWTSGGAGELFF
TRBJ1-5	TRBV28	CAGAGSGYQPQHF
TRBJ2-1	TRBV29-1	CSVVGGTYNEQFF
TRBJ2-7	TRBV29-1	CSVVRGTYEQYF